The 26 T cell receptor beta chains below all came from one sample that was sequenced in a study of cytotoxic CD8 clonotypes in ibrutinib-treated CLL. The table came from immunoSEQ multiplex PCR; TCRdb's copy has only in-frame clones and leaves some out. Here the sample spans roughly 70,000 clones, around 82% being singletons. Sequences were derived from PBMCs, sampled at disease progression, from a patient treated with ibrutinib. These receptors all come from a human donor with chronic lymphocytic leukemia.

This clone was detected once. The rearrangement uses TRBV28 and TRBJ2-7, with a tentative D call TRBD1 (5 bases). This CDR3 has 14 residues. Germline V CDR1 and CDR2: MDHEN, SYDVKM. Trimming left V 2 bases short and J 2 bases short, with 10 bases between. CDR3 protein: CASSLPTVPYEQYF. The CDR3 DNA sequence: TGTGCCAGCAGTTTACCGACAGTCCCCTACGAGCAGTACTTC.

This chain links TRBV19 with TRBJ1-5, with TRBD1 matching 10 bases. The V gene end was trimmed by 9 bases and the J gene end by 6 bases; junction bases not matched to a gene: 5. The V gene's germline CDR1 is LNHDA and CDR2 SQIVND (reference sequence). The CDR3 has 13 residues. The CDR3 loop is CASRDRGTQPQHF. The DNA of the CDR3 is TGTGCCAGCCGGGACAGGGGTACTCAGCCCCAGCATTTT.

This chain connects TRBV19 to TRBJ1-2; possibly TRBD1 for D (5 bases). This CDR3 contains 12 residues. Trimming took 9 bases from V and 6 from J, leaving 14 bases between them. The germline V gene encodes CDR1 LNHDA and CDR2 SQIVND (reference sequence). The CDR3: CASEGDSDGYTF. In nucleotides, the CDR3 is TGTGCCAGCGAAGGGGATTCTGATGGCTACACCTTC.

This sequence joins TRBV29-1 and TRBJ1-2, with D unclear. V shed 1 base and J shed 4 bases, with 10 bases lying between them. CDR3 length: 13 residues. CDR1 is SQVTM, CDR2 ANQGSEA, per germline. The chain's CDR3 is CSVEGVGSYGYTF. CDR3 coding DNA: TGCAGCGTTGAAGGTGTCGGATCCTATGGCTACACCTTC.

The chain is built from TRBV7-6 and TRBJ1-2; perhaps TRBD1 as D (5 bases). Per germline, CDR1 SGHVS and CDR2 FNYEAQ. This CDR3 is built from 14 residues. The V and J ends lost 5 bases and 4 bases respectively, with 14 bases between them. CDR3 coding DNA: TGTGCCAGCAGCCCAGGTACAGGAGTCTATGGCTACACCTTC. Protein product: CASSPGTGVYGYTF.

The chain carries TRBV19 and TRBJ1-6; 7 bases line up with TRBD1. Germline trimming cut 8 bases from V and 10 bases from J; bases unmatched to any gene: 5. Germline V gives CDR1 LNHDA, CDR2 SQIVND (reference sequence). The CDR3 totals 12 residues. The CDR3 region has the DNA TGTGCCAGTCGACAGGGTCCCTCACCCCTCCACTTT. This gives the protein CASRQGPSPLHF. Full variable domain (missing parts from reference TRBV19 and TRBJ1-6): DGGITQSPKYLFRKEGQNVTLSCEQNLNHDAMYWYRQDPGQGLRLIYYSQIVNDFQKGDIAEGYSVSREKKESFPLTVTSAQKNPTAFYLCASRQGPSPLHFGNGTRLTVT.

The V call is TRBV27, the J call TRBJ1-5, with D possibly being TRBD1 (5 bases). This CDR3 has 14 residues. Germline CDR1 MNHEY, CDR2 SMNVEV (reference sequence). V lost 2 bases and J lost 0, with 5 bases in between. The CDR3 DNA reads TGTGCCAGCAGTTTAACAGGTAGCAATCAGCCCCAGCATTTT. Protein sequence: CASSLTGSNQPQHF.

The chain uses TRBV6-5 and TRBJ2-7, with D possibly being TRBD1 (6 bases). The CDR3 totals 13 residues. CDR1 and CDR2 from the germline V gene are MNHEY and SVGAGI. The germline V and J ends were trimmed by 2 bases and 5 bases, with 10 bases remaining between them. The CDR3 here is CASSYSRGHEQYF. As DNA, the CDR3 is TGTGCCAGCAGTTACAGCAGGGGACACGAGCAGTACTTC.

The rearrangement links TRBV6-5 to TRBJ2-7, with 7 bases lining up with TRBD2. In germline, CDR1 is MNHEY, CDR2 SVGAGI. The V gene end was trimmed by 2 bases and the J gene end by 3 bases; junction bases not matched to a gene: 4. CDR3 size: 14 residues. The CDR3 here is CASSYGGGDYEQYF. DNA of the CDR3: TGTGCCAGCAGTTACGGGGGGGGAGACTACGAGCAGTACTTC.

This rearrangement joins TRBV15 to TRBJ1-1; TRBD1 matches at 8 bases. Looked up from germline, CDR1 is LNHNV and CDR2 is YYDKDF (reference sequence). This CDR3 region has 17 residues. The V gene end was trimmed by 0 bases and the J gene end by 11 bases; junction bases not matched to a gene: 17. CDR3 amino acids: CATSRDLETGVAGRAFF. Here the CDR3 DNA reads TGTGCCACCAGCAGAGATTTGGAGACAGGGGTTGCGGGTAGGGCTTTCTTT.

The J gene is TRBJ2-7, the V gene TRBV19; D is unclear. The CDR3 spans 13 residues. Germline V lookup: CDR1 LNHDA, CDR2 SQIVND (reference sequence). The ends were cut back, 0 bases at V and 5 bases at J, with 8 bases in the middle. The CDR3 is CASSIDPADEQYF. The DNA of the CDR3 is TGTGCCAGTAGTATAGACCCTGCTGACGAGCAGTACTTC.

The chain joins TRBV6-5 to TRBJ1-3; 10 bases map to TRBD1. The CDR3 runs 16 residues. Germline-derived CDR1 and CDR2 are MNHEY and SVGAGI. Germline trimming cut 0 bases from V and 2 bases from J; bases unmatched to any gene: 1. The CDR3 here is CASSYSGQGPGNTIYF. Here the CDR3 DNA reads TGTGCCAGCAGTTACTCGGGACAGGGGCCTGGAAACACCATATATTTT.

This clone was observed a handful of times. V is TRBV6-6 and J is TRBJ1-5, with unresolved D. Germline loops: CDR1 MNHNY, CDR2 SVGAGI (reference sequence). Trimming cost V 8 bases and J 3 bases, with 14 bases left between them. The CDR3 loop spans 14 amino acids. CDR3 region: CASGSRGNNQPQHF. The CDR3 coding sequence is TGTGCCAGCGGGTCCCGGGGAAACAATCAGCCCCAGCATTTT.

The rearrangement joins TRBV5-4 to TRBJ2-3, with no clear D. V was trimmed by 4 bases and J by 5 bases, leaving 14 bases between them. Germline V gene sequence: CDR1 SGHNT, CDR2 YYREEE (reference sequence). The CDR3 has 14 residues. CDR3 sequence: CASSTGSVGDTQYF. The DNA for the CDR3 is TGTGCCAGCAGCACCGGGTCTGTCGGAGATACGCAGTATTTT.

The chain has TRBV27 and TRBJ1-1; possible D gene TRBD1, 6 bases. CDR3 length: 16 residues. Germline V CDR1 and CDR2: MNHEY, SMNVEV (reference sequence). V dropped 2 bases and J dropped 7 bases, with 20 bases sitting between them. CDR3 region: CASSLTPSGATGEAFF. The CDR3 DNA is TGTGCCAGCAGTTTAACACCCTCGGGGGCGACGGGTGAAGCTTTCTTT.

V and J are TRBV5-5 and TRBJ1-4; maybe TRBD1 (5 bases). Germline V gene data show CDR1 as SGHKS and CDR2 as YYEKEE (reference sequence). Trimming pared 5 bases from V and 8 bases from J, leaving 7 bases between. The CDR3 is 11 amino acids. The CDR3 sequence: CASRGAEKLFF. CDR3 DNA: TGTGCCAGCAGAGGGGCAGAAAAACTGTTTTTT. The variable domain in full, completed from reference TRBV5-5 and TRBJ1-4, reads DAGVTQSPTHLIKTRGQQVTLRCSPISGHKSVSWYQQVLGQGPQFIFQYYEKEERGRGNFPDRFSARQFPNYSSELNVNALLLGDSALYLCASRGAEKLFFGSGTQLSVL.

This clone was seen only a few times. CDR3 coding DNA: TGTGCCTGGGGGACTTGGCGGGAGGGCCGAGAGACCCAGTACTTC. Amino acid sequence: CAWGTWREGRETQYF. The V call is TRBV30, the J call TRBJ2-5; 9 positions match TRBD2. Germline V CDR1 and CDR2: GTSNPN, SVGIG (reference sequence). V gave up 5 bases and J gave up 4 bases; unmatched junction bases: 11. This CDR3 spans 15 amino acids.

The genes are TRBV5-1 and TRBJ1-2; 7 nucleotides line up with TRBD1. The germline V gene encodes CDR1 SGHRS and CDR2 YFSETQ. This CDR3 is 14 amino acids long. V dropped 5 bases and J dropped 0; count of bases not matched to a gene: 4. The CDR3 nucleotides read TGCGCCAGCAGGGGGGACAGTCCTAACTATGGCTACACCTTC. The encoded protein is CASRGDSPNYGYTF.

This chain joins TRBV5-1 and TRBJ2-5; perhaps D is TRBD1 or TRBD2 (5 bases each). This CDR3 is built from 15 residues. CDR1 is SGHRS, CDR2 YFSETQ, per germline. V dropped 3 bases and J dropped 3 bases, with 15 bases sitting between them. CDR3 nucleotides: TGCGCCAGCAGCTCCGCAGGGACGCGAGAAGAGACCCAGTACTTC. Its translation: CASSSAGTREETQYF.

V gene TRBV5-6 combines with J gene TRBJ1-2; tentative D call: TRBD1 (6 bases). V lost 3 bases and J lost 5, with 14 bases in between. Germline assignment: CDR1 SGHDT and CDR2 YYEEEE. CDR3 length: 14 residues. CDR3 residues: CASSSNRVGYGYTF. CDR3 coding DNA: TGTGCCAGCAGCTCGAACAGGGTTGGGTATGGCTACACCTTC.

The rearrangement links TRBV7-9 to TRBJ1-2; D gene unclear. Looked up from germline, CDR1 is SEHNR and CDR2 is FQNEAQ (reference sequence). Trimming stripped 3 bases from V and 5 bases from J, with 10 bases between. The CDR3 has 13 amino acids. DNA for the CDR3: TGTGCCAGCAGCTTGGCAGGCCCGTATGGCTACACCTTC. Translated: CASSLAGPYGYTF. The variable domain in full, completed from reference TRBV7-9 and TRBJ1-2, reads DTGVSQNPRHKITKRGQNVTFRCDPISEHNRLYWYRQTLGQGPEFLTYFQNEAQLEKSRLLSDRFSAERPKGSFSTLEIQRTEQGDSAMYLCASSLAGPYGYTFGSGTRLTVV.

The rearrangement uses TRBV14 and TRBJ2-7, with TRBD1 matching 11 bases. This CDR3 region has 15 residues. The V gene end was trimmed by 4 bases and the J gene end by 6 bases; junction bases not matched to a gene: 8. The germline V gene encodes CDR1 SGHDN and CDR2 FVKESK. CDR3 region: CASSRTGGAFSEQYF. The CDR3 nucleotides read TGTGCCAGCAGCCGGACAGGGGGCGCCTTCTCCGAGCAGTACTTC.

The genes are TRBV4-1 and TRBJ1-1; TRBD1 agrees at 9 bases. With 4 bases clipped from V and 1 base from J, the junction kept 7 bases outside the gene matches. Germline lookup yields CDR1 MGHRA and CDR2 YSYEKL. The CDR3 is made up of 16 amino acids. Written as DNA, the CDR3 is TGCGCCAGCAGCCGATTACAGGGGGCAGGGAACACTGAAGCTTTCTTT. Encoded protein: CASSRLQGAGNTEAFF.

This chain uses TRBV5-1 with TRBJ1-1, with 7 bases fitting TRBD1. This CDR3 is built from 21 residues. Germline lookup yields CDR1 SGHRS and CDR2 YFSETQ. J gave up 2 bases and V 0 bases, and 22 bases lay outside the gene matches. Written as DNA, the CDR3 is TGCGCCAGCAGCTTGGGGCCGGGACAGCGTTGGCCAAGTCGGAACAACACTGAAGCTTTCTTT. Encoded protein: CASSLGPGQRWPSRNNTEAFF.

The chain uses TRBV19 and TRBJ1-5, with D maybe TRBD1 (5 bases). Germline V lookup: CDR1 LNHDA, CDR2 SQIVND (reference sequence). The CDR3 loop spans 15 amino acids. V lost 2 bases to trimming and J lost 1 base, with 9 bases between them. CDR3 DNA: TGTGCCAGTAGTATAATAGGGGTAAGCAATCAGCCCCAGCATTTT. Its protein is CASSIIGVSNQPQHF. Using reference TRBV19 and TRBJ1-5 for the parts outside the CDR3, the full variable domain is DGGITQSPKYLFRKEGQNVTLSCEQNLNHDAMYWYRQDPGQGLRLIYYSQIVNDFQKGDIAEGYSVSREKKESFPLTVTSAQKNPTAFYLCASSIIGVSNQPQHFGDGTRLSIL.

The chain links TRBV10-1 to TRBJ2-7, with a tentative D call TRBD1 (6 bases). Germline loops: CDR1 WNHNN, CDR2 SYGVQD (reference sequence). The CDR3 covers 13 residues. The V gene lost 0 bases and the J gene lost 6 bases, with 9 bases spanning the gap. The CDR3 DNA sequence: TGCGCCAGCAGTGAGTCTTCCAGGGGCGAGCAGTACTTC. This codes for CASSESSRGEQYF.